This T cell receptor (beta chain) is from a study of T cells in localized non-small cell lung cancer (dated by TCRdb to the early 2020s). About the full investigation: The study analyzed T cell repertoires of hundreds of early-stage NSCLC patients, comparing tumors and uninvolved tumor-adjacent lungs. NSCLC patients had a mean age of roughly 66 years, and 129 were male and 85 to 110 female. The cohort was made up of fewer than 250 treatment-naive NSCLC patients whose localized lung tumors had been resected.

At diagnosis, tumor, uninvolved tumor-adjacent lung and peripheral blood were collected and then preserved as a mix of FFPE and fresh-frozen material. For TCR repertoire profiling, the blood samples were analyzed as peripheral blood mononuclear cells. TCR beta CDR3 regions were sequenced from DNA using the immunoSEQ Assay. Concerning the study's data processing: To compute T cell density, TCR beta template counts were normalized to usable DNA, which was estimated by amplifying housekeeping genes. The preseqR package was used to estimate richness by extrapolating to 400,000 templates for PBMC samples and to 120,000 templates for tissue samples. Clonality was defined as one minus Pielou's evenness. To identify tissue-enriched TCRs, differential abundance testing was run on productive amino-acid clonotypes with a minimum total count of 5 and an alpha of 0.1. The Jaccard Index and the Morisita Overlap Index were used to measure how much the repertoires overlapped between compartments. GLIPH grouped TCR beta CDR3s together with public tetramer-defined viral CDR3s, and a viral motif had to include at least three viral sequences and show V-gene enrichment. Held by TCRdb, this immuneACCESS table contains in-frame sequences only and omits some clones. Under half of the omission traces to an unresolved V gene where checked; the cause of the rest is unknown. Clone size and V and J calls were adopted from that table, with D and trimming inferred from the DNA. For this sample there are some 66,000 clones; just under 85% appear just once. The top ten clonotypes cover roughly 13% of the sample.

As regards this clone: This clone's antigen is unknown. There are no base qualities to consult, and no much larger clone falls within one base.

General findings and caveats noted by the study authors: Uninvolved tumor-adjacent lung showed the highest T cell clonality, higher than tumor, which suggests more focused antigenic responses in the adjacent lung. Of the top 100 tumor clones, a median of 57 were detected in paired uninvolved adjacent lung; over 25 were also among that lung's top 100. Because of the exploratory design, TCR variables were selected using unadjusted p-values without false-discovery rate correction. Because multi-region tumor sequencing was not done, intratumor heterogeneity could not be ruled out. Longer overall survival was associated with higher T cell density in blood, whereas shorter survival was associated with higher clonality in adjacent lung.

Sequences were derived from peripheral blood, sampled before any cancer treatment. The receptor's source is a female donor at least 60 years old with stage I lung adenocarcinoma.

The DNA sequence follows: TGCGCCAGCAGCCAGGGAGGACTAGCGGGATCAGAGACCCAGTACTTC. It is translated as CASSQGGLAGSETQYF. The sequence links TRBV4-1 to TRBJ2-5; 12 bases in the junction line up with TRBD2. CDR1 MGHRA and CDR2 YSYEKL are derived from the germline V gene. After removal of 3 bases from V and 4 bases from J, the junction retains 6 bases not matched to a gene. Inclusive of the bounding cysteine and phenylalanine, the CDR3 is 16 residues long. The kept DNA is CDR3 alone, 48 bases in frame from the first base.